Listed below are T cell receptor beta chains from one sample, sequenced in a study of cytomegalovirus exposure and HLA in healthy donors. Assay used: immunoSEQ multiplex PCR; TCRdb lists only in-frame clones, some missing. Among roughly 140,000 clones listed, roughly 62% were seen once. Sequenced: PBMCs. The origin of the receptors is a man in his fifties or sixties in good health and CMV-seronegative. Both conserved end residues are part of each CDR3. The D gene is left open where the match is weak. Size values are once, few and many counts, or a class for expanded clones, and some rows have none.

CASSYSSTLNEQFF,TGTGCCAGCAGTTACTCTTCCACTCTTAATGAGCAGTTCTTC,TRBJ2-1,-,TRBV6-5,-
CAIQPSGGETQYF,TGTGCCATCCAGCCCAGCGGTGGAGAGACCCAGTACTTC,TRBJ2-5,-,TRBV10-3,few
CASRAGGEEKLFF,TGTGCCAGCAGGGCCGGAGGTGAAGAAAAACTGTTTTTT,TRBJ1-4,-,TRBV28,-
CASSLGGDRTDTQYF,TGCGCCAGCAGCTTGGGCGGGGACCGCACAGATACGCAGTATTTT,TRBJ2-3,-,TRBV5-1,few
CASSLAQGAGDTQYF,TGCGCCAGCAGCTTGGCCCAGGGGGCGGGAGATACGCAGTATTTT,TRBJ2-3,TRBD1,TRBV5-1,few
CASSLESREQYF,TGTGCCAGCAGCTTAGAGTCCCGGGAGCAGTACTTC,TRBJ2-7,-,TRBV7-9,-
CASPPAGTDVGRQYF,TGTGCCAGCCCCCCGGCAGGGACAGATGTCGGTAGACAGTACTTC,TRBJ2-7,TRBD1,TRBV6-6,-
CASSLEASSDRGEAFF,TGCGCCAGCAGCTTGGAAGCCTCCTCGGACAGGGGCGAAGCTTTCTTT,TRBJ1-1,TRBD1,TRBV5-1,-
CASSGDREGEQYF,TGTGCCAGCAGTGGGGACAGGGAAGGCGAGCAGTACTTC,TRBJ2-7,TRBD1,TRBV2,-
CASSRRGGTEAFF,TGTGCCAGCAGCCGAAGAGGGGGCACTGAAGCTTTCTTT,TRBJ1-1,-,TRBV9,few
CASSPTGGNTEAFF,TGTGCCAGCTCACCGACAGGGGGAAACACTGAAGCTTTCTTT,TRBJ1-1,TRBD1,TRBV18,-
CASSQDRWADKETQYF,TGTGCCAGCAGCCAAGATAGATGGGCAGACAAAGAGACCCAGTACTTC,TRBJ2-5,-,TRBV14,-
CASSLGGNTEAFF,TGCGCCAGCAGCTTGGGAGGGAACACTGAAGCTTTCTTT,TRBJ1-1,-,TRBV5-1,-
CASSLDSGSEAFF,TGTGCCAGCAGCTTAGATTCGGGTTCGGAAGCTTTCTTT,TRBJ1-1,-,TRBV11-3,-
CASSYGGARYGYTF,TGTGCCAGCAGTTACGGTGGGGCGAGGTATGGCTACACCTTC,TRBJ1-2,-,TRBV6-5,-
CASSIRTGAQTEAFF,TGTGCCAGTAGTATTAGGACAGGGGCGCAGACTGAAGCTTTCTTT,TRBJ1-1,TRBD1,TRBV19,-
CASSLSDSWGTASEQYF,TGCGCCAGCAGCTTGAGTGATAGTTGGGGGACAGCCAGCGAGCAGTACTTC,TRBJ2-7,TRBD1,TRBV5-1,few
CAWSVGGITGYTF,TGTGCCTGGAGTGTAGGAGGCATAACAGGCTACACCTTC,TRBJ1-2,-,TRBV30,-
CAWSPGNQPQHF,TGTGCCTGGAGTCCAGGAAATCAGCCCCAGCATTTT,TRBJ1-5,-,TRBV30,-
CASSLEQAETQYF,TGTGCCAGCAGCTTAGAACAGGCTGAGACCCAGTACTTC,TRBJ2-5,-,TRBV11-2,few
CASSRTSGRGETQYF,TGTGCCAGCAGTCGCACTAGCGGGAGGGGAGAGACCCAGTACTTC,TRBJ2-5,TRBD2,TRBV5-4,-
CASSSGGGNQPQHF,TGTGCCAGCAGCTCGGGAGGGGGGAATCAGCCCCAGCATTTT,TRBJ1-5,-,TRBV5-6,-
CASSFAGVKNTEAFF,TGTGCCAGCAGCTTTGCGGGGGTCAAAAACACTGAAGCTTTCTTT,TRBJ1-1,-,TRBV5-4,few
CAISAGTGAQYF,TGTGCCATCAGTGCCGGGACAGGTGCGCAGTATTTT,TRBJ2-3,TRBD1,TRBV10-3,-
CASSSLRARQETQYF,TGCGCCAGCAGCTCGCTGAGGGCTCGCCAAGAGACCCAGTACTTC,TRBJ2-5,-,TRBV5-4,-
CASSWGDNQPQHF,TGCGCCAGCAGCTGGGGGGACAATCAGCCCCAGCATTTT,TRBJ1-5,-,TRBV5-1,-
CASSPTTSGGTGELFF,TGTGCCAGCTCCCCAACGACTAGCGGGGGCACCGGGGAGCTGTTTTTT,TRBJ2-2,TRBD2,TRBV18,-
CATSRGRDRGEQYF,TGTGCCACCAGCAGAGGTCGGGACAGGGGCGAGCAGTACTTC,TRBJ2-7,TRBD1,TRBV15,-
CASSSTGQDNQPQHF,TGTGCCAGCAGCTCCACGGGACAGGACAATCAGCCCCAGCATTTT,TRBJ1-5,TRBD1,TRBV11-2,-
CASSFPTSGMNTGELFF,TGTGCCAGCAGCTTTCCGACTAGCGGGATGAACACCGGGGAGCTGTTTTTT,TRBJ2-2,TRBD2,TRBV5-8,-
CAWSVLAGTSYEQYF,TGTGCCTGGAGTGTACTAGCGGGAACCTCCTACGAGCAGTACTTC,TRBJ2-7,TRBD2,TRBV30,few
CASSYRDRGSYEQYF,TGTGCCAGCAGCTACCGGGACAGGGGGTCCTACGAGCAGTACTTC,TRBJ2-7,TRBD1,TRBV5-6,-
CASSLSAGDNEKLFF,TGCGCCAGCAGCTTGTCGGCAGGCGATAATGAAAAACTGTTTTTT,TRBJ1-4,-,TRBV5-1,few
CASSGRTGNYGYTF,TGTGCCAGTAGTGGACGGACAGGGAACTATGGCTACACCTTC,TRBJ1-2,TRBD1,TRBV19,few
CSVEDRGVREKLFF,TGCAGCGTTGAAGATCGGGGGGTCCGTGAAAAACTGTTTTTT,TRBJ1-4,-,TRBV29-1,-
CASSEGLAGVYEQYF,TGTGCCAGCAGTGAGGGGCTAGCGGGAGTCTACGAGCAGTACTTC,TRBJ2-7,TRBD2,TRBV6-1,-
CATRTAFSGHNEQFF,TGTGCCACCAGGACGGCGTTTAGCGGCCACAATGAGCAGTTCTTC,TRBJ2-1,-,TRBV28,-
CSARSAGVQYF,TGCAGTGCTAGGTCGGCGGGCGTTCAGTACTTC,TRBJ2-4,-,TRBV20-1,few
CASSLWAQGRNEQFF,TGTGCCAGCAGTTTATGGGCCCAGGGGCGTAATGAGCAGTTCTTC,TRBJ2-1,-,TRBV28,-
CASSPMKSSYEQYF,TGTGCCAGTTCGCCGATGAAGAGCTCCTACGAGCAGTACTTC,TRBJ2-7,-,TRBV19,-
CSVVTQLVNTEAFF,TGCAGCGTTGTAACACAGCTTGTGAACACTGAAGCTTTCTTT,TRBJ1-1,-,TRBV29-1,-
CASSPPGTSGKDTQYF,TGTGCCAGCAGCCCACCCGGGACTAGCGGGAAGGATACGCAGTATTTT,TRBJ2-3,TRBD2,TRBV4-2,-
CASSVLTDTQYF,TGTGCCAGCAGCGTCCTCACAGATACGCAGTATTTT,TRBJ2-3,-,TRBV9,-
CASSLPGQGVQYF,TGTGCCAGCAGTCTTCCGGGACAGGGTGTGCAGTACTTC,TRBJ2-5,TRBD1,TRBV6-5,-